One sample yielded the 32 T cell receptor beta chains listed below, sequenced in a study of PD-L1 blockade in urothelial cancer. Data came from immunoSEQ multiplex PCR; TCRdb stores just in-frame clones and leaves some out. In the table there are about 52,000 clones, approximately 80% of which are singletons. The sample consisted of PBMCs, taken around atezolizumab (anti-PD-L1) treatment. The source is a man in his 70s with urothelial cancer.

The rearrangement links TRBV28 to TRBJ2-3; 8 bases align to TRBD2. The CDR3 extends over 15 amino acids. CDR1 and CDR2 from the germline V gene are MDHEN and SYDVKM. V lost 6 bases, J lost 10 bases, and 15 bases stayed unmatched. The CDR3 here is CASSPGTRASLAQYF. The CDR3 DNA sequence: TGTGCCAGCAGCCCCGGGACTAGGGCCTCCTTGGCGCAGTATTTT.

Comment on this clone: The same CDR3 can be traced to other DNA sequences in this sample. V gene TRBV4-3 combines with J gene TRBJ2-2, with no clear D. Germline V CDR1 and CDR2: LGHNA, YSLEER. V dropped 1 base and J dropped 6 bases, with 6 bases sitting between them. The CDR3 length is 13 residues. This CDR3 is CASSQVVPGELFF. CDR3 in DNA: TGCGCCAGCAGCCAAGTAGTCCCCGGGGAGCTGTTTTTT.

The genes are TRBV5-6 and TRBJ1-5; no firm D call. V was cut by 2 bases and J by 5 bases, with 14 bases left in between. Germline lookup yields CDR1 SGHDT and CDR2 YYEEEE. The CDR3 consists of 15 residues. CDR3 protein: CASSFRIGSDQPQHF. CDR3 nucleotides: TGTGCCAGCAGCTTTAGGATCGGGAGCGATCAGCCCCAGCATTTT. The full variable domain, completed using reference TRBV5-6 and TRBJ1-5, is DAGVTQSPTHLIKTRGQQVTLRCSPKSGHDTVSWYQQALGQGPQFIFQYYEEEERQRGNFPDRFSGHQFPNYSSELNVNALLLGDSALYLCASSFRIGSDQPQHFGDGTRLSIL.

This clone was seen more than once but under ten times. The genes are TRBV2 and TRBJ2-7; 7 nucleotides align to TRBD1. Unmatched junction bases numbered 6, after V lost 6 bases and J lost 4 bases. CDR3 size: 13 residues. Germline-derived CDR1 and CDR2 are SNHLY and FYNNEI. The CDR3 reads CASRGQGEYEQYF. Here the CDR3 DNA reads TGTGCCAGCAGGGGGCAGGGGGAATACGAGCAGTACTTC.

This chain uses TRBV19 with TRBJ2-1, with TRBD2 matching 7 bases. The CDR3 consists of 15 residues. Germline CDR1 reads LNHDA; CDR2 reads SQIVND (reference sequence). Trimming removed 7 bases from V and 2 bases from J; junction bases left unmatched: 8. CDR3 amino acids: CASTSGLGAYNEQFF. The DNA of the CDR3 is TGTGCCAGTACCTCCGGACTAGGGGCCTACAATGAGCAGTTCTTC.

This clone has just a few counts. The rearrangement joins TRBV18 to TRBJ2-5; no clear D gene. This CDR3 has 11 amino acids. Germline CDR1 KGHSH, CDR2 LQKENI. V was cut by 6 bases and J by 3 bases, with 5 bases left in between. The CDR3 loop reads CASSPKETQYF. CDR3 nucleotides: TGTGCCAGCTCGCCTAAAGAGACCCAGTACTTC.

The genes are TRBV5-6 and TRBJ1-3, with D uncertain. The germline CDR1 and CDR2 sequences are SGHDT and YYEEEE. V lost 6 bases to trimming and J lost 5 bases, with 12 bases between them. This CDR3 is 13 amino acids long. The CDR3 DNA sequence: TGTGCCAGCACTTCCAGTTATCGAAACACCATATATTTT. This translates into CASTSSYRNTIYF.

The table lists this clone with a count of one. V gene TRBV7-2 combines with J gene TRBJ2-7; 12 nucleotides line up with TRBD2. V lost 3 bases to trimming and J lost 3 bases; unmatched junction nucleotides: 3. The CDR3 has 15 amino acids. From germline, CDR1 is SGHTA and CDR2 FQGNSA. CDR3 loop: CASSFKLAGGYEQYF. The CDR3 DNA reads as TGTGCCAGCAGCTTTAAACTAGCGGGAGGCTACGAGCAGTACTTC.

This chain connects TRBV30 to TRBJ1-1, with D unclear. The CDR3 contains 13 residues. CDR1 and CDR2 (germline): GTSNPN, SVGIG (reference sequence). Trimming removed 2 bases at V and 1 base at J, with 8 bases between. CDR3 loop: CAWSTGSNTEAFF. In DNA form, the CDR3 reads TGTGCCTGGAGTACGGGGTCGAACACTGAAGCTTTCTTT.

J is TRBJ2-3 and V is TRBV19; possible D gene TRBD1, 8 bases. The CDR3 spans 15 residues. Per the germline V gene, CDR1 is LNHDA and CDR2 is SQIVND (reference sequence). Trimming removed 1 base from V and 5 bases from J, with 13 bases in between. For the CDR3, the DNA is TGTGCCAGTAGTATAGGACACAGGGGGGGAGATACGCAGTATTTT. Protein: CASSIGHRGGDTQYF.

This sequence joins TRBV6-1 and TRBJ1-1, with 7 bases aligning to TRBD1. From germline, CDR1 is MNHNS and CDR2 SASEGT. The CDR3 consists of 15 residues. J was trimmed by 0 bases and V by 6 bases; bases with no gene match: 7. CDR3 DNA sequence: TGTGCCAGCAGCTGGGGACAGCGTATGAACACTGAAGCTTTCTTT. Translating gives CASSWGQRMNTEAFF.

The chain has TRBV6-1 and TRBJ1-2; D ambiguous. The ends were cut back, 8 bases at V and 4 bases at J, with 8 bases in the middle. CDR1 is MNHNS and CDR2 is SASEGT in the germline V gene. CDR3 size: 11 residues. CDR3 bases: TGTGCCAGCGGAGGGAGCTATGGCTACACCTTC. The encoded protein is CASGGSYGYTF.

This clone has only one observation. The chain recombines TRBV6-6 with TRBJ1-2; possibly TRBD1 for D (5 bases). Germline V lookup: CDR1 MNHNY, CDR2 SVGAGI (reference sequence). V was shortened by 0 bases and J by 2 bases, with 10 bases between the two germline ends. This CDR3 is built from 15 residues. The CDR3, as DNA: TGTGCCAGCAGTTACTCGATGGGGGGAAACTATGGCTACACCTTC. Encoded protein: CASSYSMGGNYGYTF.

V and J are TRBV7-9 and TRBJ2-7; possibly TRBD1 for D (6 bases). Germline CDR1 and CDR2: SEHNR and FQNEAQ (reference sequence). V lost 5 bases and J 3 bases, leaving 17 bases between the germline ends. The CDR3 extends over 15 amino acids. DNA for the CDR3: TGTGCCAGCAGCCCCCAAAGGACAGCTTTCTACGAGCAGTACTTC. This gives the protein CASSPQRTAFYEQYF.

This clone appeared a single time. This chain uses TRBV7-2 with TRBJ2-7; 7 bases align to TRBD1. The germline V gene encodes CDR1 SGHTA and CDR2 FQGNSA. The CDR3 contains 15 residues. V was pared by 5 bases and J by 2 bases, with 9 bases of the junction left unmatched. CDR3 loop: CASSLRSTGTYEQYF. CDR3 sequence (DNA): TGTGCCAGCAGCCTTCGCTCGACAGGGACCTACGAGCAGTACTTC.

The chain carries TRBV6-6 and TRBJ1-1; 8 bases match TRBD1. The germline CDR1 and CDR2 sequences are MNHNY and SVGAGI (reference sequence). V shed 3 bases and J 4 bases; nucleotides not matched to a gene: 7. The CDR3 consists of 15 residues. In nucleotides, the CDR3 is TGTGCCAGCAGTTATTCAGGGGGCCGGGGCACTGAAGCTTTCTTT. Translating it yields CASSYSGGRGTEAFF.

The gene calls are TRBV7-9 and TRBJ1-2; 7 bases match TRBD1. The CDR3 consists of 13 residues. V lost 3 bases, J lost 5 bases, and 3 bases stayed unmatched. Germline lookup yields CDR1 SEHNR and CDR2 FQNEAQ (reference sequence). This CDR3 is CASSFGQEYGYTF. For the CDR3, the DNA is TGTGCCAGCAGCTTCGGACAGGAATATGGCTACACCTTC.

The chain carries TRBV6-6 and TRBJ2-3, with D perhaps TRBD2 (6 bases). The germline gives CDR1 MNHNY, CDR2 SVGAGI (reference sequence). V dropped 5 bases and J dropped 2 bases, with 17 bases sitting between them. This CDR3 has 16 residues. Here the CDR3 reads CASSRGGTANTDTQYF. CDR3 nucleotides: TGTGCCAGCAGTCGTGGGGGGACGGCAAACACAGATACGCAGTATTTT.

CDR3 nucleotide sequence: TGTGCCAGCAGCTGGGACAGGGGGCTGGAGTTCTTC. Amino acid sequence: CASSWDRGLEFF. This chain uses TRBV11-3 with TRBJ2-1, with 12 positions matching TRBD1. The CDR3 is 12 amino acids. Trimming took 4 bases from V and 14 from J; bases not matched to a gene: 3. Germline assignment: CDR1 SGHNT and CDR2 YENEEA. Based on the CDR3 plus reference TRBV11-3 and TRBJ2-1, the full variable domain is EAGVVQSPRYKIIEKKQPVAFWCNPISGHNTLYWYLQNLGQGPELLIRYENEEAVDDSQLPKDRFSAERLKGVDSTLKIQPAELGDSAVYLCASSWDRGLEFFGPGTRLTVL.

In regard to this clone: The germline gene is not matched at one end of the junction; a read error may be the cause. The chain recombines TRBV19 with TRBJ1-6; TRBD1 might be the D (5 bases). This CDR3 has 17 residues. CDR1 is LNHDA and CDR2 is SQIVND in the germline V gene (reference sequence). Here the CDR3 reads CASRSFEQGRNNSPLHF. Written as DNA, the CDR3 is TGTGCCAGTAGGTCTTTCGAGCAGGGTCGGAATAACTCACCCCTCCACTTT.

J is TRBJ1-6 and V is TRBV6-6; the D gene is possibly TRBD1 (6 bases). The germline V and J ends were trimmed by 6 bases and 10 bases, with 16 bases remaining between them. The V gene's germline CDR1 is MNHNY and CDR2 SVGAGI (reference sequence). The CDR3 is made up of 14 amino acids. The CDR3 loop is CASRLTGLGSPLHF. As DNA, the CDR3 is TGTGCCAGCAGATTGACAGGTCTCGGATCACCCCTCCACTTT.

The V and J genes are TRBV7-9 and TRBJ1-2, with D unresolved. Germline V CDR1 and CDR2: SEHNR, FQNEAQ (reference sequence). This CDR3 spans 14 amino acids. V lost 2 bases and J 0 bases, leaving 7 bases between the germline ends. The CDR3 region has the DNA TGTGCCAGCAGCTTACTAGGAACTAACTATGGCTACACCTTC. Translated, it gives CASSLLGTNYGYTF.

This clone was counted between two and nine times. The chain employs TRBV9 and TRBJ2-2; no firm D call. Germline V gives CDR1 SGDLS, CDR2 YYNGEE. This CDR3 is built from 14 residues. V lost 0 bases to trimming and J lost 0 bases, with 3 bases between them. As DNA, the CDR3 is TGTGCCAGCAGCGTAGTCGCGAACACCGGGGAGCTGTTTTTT. It is translated as CASSVVANTGELFF.

This chain connects TRBV28 to TRBJ2-1; D may be TRBD2 (6 bases). The CDR3 consists of 16 residues. Germline CDR1 reads MDHEN; CDR2 reads SYDVKM. V lost 5 bases, J lost 0 bases, and 14 bases lay in between. The CDR3 DNA reads as TGTGCCAGCAGTCGCGGGGTAGCCTCCTCCTACAATGAGCAGTTCTTC. Amino acid sequence: CASSRGVASSYNEQFF.

The sample holds one count of this clone. This chain connects TRBV6-5 to TRBJ2-7; the D is unclear. Germline V gene sequence: CDR1 MNHEY, CDR2 SVGAGI. V was shortened by 4 bases and J by 2 bases, with 12 bases between the two germline ends. The CDR3 is made up of 14 amino acids. CDR3 nucleotides: TGTGCCAGCAGTTCCACACCGCCCCCCTACGAGCAGTACTTC. Translating gives CASSSTPPPYEQYF.

This clone was counted between two and nine times. This chain connects TRBV30 to TRBJ2-7; possibly TRBD1 for D (6 bases). V lost 3 bases to trimming and J lost 6 bases, with 21 bases between them. The germline V gene encodes CDR1 GTSNPN and CDR2 SVGIG (reference sequence). The CDR3 totals 15 residues. Here the CDR3 DNA reads TGTGCCTGGAGCGCAGGGGAGACAGAGGTTGGCGAGCAGTACTTC. Translation gives CAWSAGETEVGEQYF. Full variable domain (remainder filled in from reference TRBV30 and TRBJ2-7): SQTIHQWPATLVQPVGSPLSLECTVEGTSNPNLYWYRQAAGRGLQLLFYSVGIGQISSEVPQNLSASRPQDRQFILSSKKLLLSDSGFYLCAWSAGETEVGEQYFGPGTRLTVT.

The V gene is TRBV28, the J gene TRBJ2-5; 8 bases fit TRBD1. The germline V gene encodes CDR1 MDHEN and CDR2 SYDVKM. The CDR3 length is 14 residues. The trim removed 6 bases at V and 10 bases at J, leaving 13 bases unmatched. In nucleotides, the CDR3 is TGTGCCAGCAGCCCGGGCTTGGGGACAGGAGGCCAGTACTTC. This gives the protein CASSPGLGTGGQYF.

This sequence joins TRBV25-1 and TRBJ1-4; TRBD1 matches 7 bases. With V trimmed by 2 bases and J by 7 bases, 4 bases remained unmatched. The CDR3 extends over 14 amino acids. Germline V gene sequence: CDR1 MGHDK, CDR2 SYGVNS. As DNA, the CDR3 is TGTGCCAGCAGTGAACAGGGGGGAGGTGAAAAACTGTTTTTT. Translated, it gives CASSEQGGGEKLFF. The entire variable domain, with the rest obtained from reference TRBV25-1 and TRBJ1-4, is as follows: EADIYQTPRYLVIGTGKKITLECSQTMGHDKMYWYQQDPGMELHLIHYSYGVNSTEKGDLSSESTVSRIRTEHFPLTLESARPSHTSQYLCASSEQGGGEKLFFGSGTQLSVL.

Only one count was recorded for this clone. The V and J genes are TRBV7-9 and TRBJ2-1; 7 nucleotides align to TRBD2. Per germline, CDR1 SEHNR and CDR2 FQNEAQ (reference sequence). V lost 5 bases and J lost 4; bases outside the gene matches: 11. This CDR3 is built from 16 residues. Here the CDR3 reads CASSPGVAGLYNEQFF. The DNA for the CDR3 is TGTGCCAGCAGCCCGGGGGTGGCGGGACTATACAATGAGCAGTTCTTC.

The genes are TRBV27 and TRBJ2-3; no clear D. V was cut by 5 bases and J by 2 bases, with 8 bases left in between. Germline CDR1 MNHEY, CDR2 SMNVEV (reference sequence). The CDR3 loop spans 13 amino acids. The CDR3 DNA is TGTGCCAGCAGTCCCCCGTACACAGATACGCAGTATTTT. It is translated as CASSPPYTDTQYF.

V and J are TRBV19 and TRBJ1-1; D not certain. The V and J ends lost 3 bases and 4 bases respectively, with 9 bases between them. This CDR3 region has 13 residues. Looked up from germline, CDR1 is LNHDA and CDR2 is SQIVND (reference sequence). The DNA of the CDR3 is TGTGCCAGTAGTATCCCAGGTCTCACTGAAGCTTTCTTT. This encodes CASSIPGLTEAFF. The complete variable domain, with remaining parts taken from reference TRBV19 and TRBJ1-1, reads DGGITQSPKYLFRKEGQNVTLSCEQNLNHDAMYWYRQDPGQGLRLIYYSQIVNDFQKGDIAEGYSVSREKKESFPLTVTSAQKNPTAFYLCASSIPGLTEAFFGQGTRLTVV.

This chain links TRBV19 with TRBJ1-1, with 10 bases identical to TRBD1. Germline loops: CDR1 LNHDA, CDR2 SQIVND (reference sequence). The CDR3 runs to 14 residues. Trimming at V came to 6 bases and at J to 3 bases, leaving 4 bases not matched to a gene. CDR3 sequence: CASSDRGRYTEAFF. The CDR3 region has the DNA TGTGCCAGTAGCGACAGGGGGCGGTACACTGAAGCTTTCTTT. Supplemented by reference TRBV19 and TRBJ1-1, the full variable domain reads DGGITQSPKYLFRKEGQNVTLSCEQNLNHDAMYWYRQDPGQGLRLIYYSQIVNDFQKGDIAEGYSVSREKKESFPLTVTSAQKNPTAFYLCASSDRGRYTEAFFGQGTRLTVV.